Presented here are 15 T cell receptor beta chains from one specimen sequenced in a study of blood T cell repertoires in COVID-19. The data were produced by immunoSEQ multiplex PCR, yet TCRdb's version contains in-frame clones alone and is incomplete. Of around 220,000 clones in the sample, roughly 80% are singletons; the top ten hold 4% to 5.5%. Sequencing was done on a sample of peripheral blood. The receptor set was obtained from a human donor in a cohort sampled during active COVID-19.

The J gene is TRBJ2-2, the V gene TRBV4-3, with 16 positions matching TRBD2. This CDR3 has 20 amino acids. Trimming at V came to 4 bases and at J to 4 bases, leaving 12 bases not matched to a gene. From germline, CDR1 is LGHNA and CDR2 YSLEER. The CDR3 DNA reads as TGCGCCAGCAGCCGGAAGCCGGGACTAGCGGGAGGGCTCGGCACCGGGGAGCTGTTTTTT. This sequence encodes CASSRKPGLAGGLGTGELFF.

The chain combines TRBV2 with TRBJ2-2; possible D gene TRBD1, 6 bases. Trimming took 4 bases from V and 4 from J, leaving 13 bases between them. The CDR3 covers 15 residues. CDR1 is SNHLY, CDR2 FYNNEI, per germline. The CDR3 loop is CASSVDSLLTGELFF. The CDR3 DNA reads TGTGCCAGCAGTGTGGACAGCCTACTCACCGGGGAGCTGTTTTTT. Looking up the rest from reference TRBV2 and TRBJ2-2 gives the full variable domain: EPEVTQTPSHQVTQMGQEVILRCVPISNHLYFYWYRQILGQKVEFLVSFYNNEISEKSEIFDDQFSVERPDGSNFTLKIRSTKLEDSAMYFCASSVDSLLTGELFFGEGSRLTVL.

The chain is built from TRBV6-6 and TRBJ2-7; the match to TRBD1 covers 7 bases. The CDR3 has 16 residues. With V trimmed by 4 bases and J by 3 bases, 12 bases remained unmatched. Germline-derived CDR1 and CDR2 are MNHNY and SVGAGI (reference sequence). DNA for the CDR3: TGTGCCAGCAGTTCTTTCGGACAGGCCATATACTACGAGCAGTACTTC. It codes for CASSSFGQAIYYEQYF.

This clone was seen just once. The J gene is TRBJ1-6, the V gene TRBV6-6; TRBD1 is a possible D gene (6 bases). Trimming cost V 4 bases and J 7 bases, with 17 bases left between them. CDR1 and CDR2 from the germline V gene are MNHNY and SVGAGI (reference sequence). The CDR3 length is 16 residues. The CDR3 protein is CASSFGWTARNSPLHF. CDR3 DNA sequence: TGTGCCAGCAGTTTCGGTTGGACAGCGAGAAATTCACCCCTCCACTTT.

The chain joins TRBV7-2 to TRBJ1-5; 8 bases fit TRBD1. In germline, CDR1 is SGHTA, CDR2 FQGNSA. V trimming: 6 bases; J trimming: 2 bases; junction bases outside the gene matches: 3. The CDR3 runs to 14 residues. CDR3 region: CASSQTGGNQPQHF. The CDR3 DNA follows: TGTGCCAGCAGTCAGACAGGGGGCAATCAGCCCCAGCATTTT.

The chain couples TRBV5-1 to TRBJ2-1, with TRBD2 matching over 13 bases. CDR3 length equals 15 residues. J was trimmed by 7 bases and V by 3 bases; bases with no gene match: 4. The germline gives CDR1 SGHRS, CDR2 YFSETQ. The CDR3 DNA reads TGCGCCAGCAGCTCCCGACTAGCGGGAGGTAATGAGCAGTTCTTC. Its translation is CASSSRLAGGNEQFF.

This chain uses TRBV2 with TRBJ2-1, with 11 bases lining up with TRBD2. Germline CDR1 and CDR2: SNHLY and FYNNEI. This CDR3 is 18 amino acids long. The J segment lost 6 bases and the V segment lost 9 bases, leaving 19 bases of the junction unmatched. The CDR3 nucleotides read TGTGCCAGGACCGGGGGCAGGCCTACTAGCGGGAGTAGCAATGAGCAGTTCTTC. This codes for CARTGGRPTSGSSNEQFF.

The chain has TRBV19 and TRBJ1-1; D remains unclear. Germline V gene data show CDR1 as LNHDA and CDR2 as SQIVND (reference sequence). This CDR3 region has 13 residues. Trimming removed 3 bases at V and 6 bases at J, with 11 bases between. As DNA, the CDR3 is TGTGCCAGTAGTATTACCCGGTTGGCTGAAGCTTTCTTT. Translation: CASSITRLAEAFF.

The rearrangement uses TRBV3-1 (or the pseudogene TRBV3-2) and TRBJ2-7; 9 bases agree with TRBD2. This CDR3 contains 16 residues. Germline lookup yields CDR1 LGHDT and CDR2 YNNKEL (reference sequence). J gave up 5 bases and V 0 bases, and 8 bases lay outside the gene matches. CDR3 sequence: CASSQDEAGGRDEQYF. CDR3 bases: TGTGCCAGCAGCCAAGATGAAGCGGGAGGACGCGACGAGCAGTACTTC.

This clone appeared once. In nucleotides, the CDR3 is TGCAGTGCTAGAGATCGGGAGGGGCAGTACTTC. As protein: CSARDREGQYF. The chain recombines TRBV20-1 with TRBJ2-7; 8 nucleotides match TRBD2. The CDR3 runs to 11 residues. The germline gives CDR1 DFQATT, CDR2 SNEGSKA (reference sequence). The junction had 1 base not matched to a gene; V was cut back by 0 bases and J by 9 bases.

CDR3 amino acids: CASRSGLSSYEQYF. The CDR3 DNA reads as TGTGCCAGCAGGAGCGGGCTGAGCTCCTACGAGCAGTACTTC. This sequence joins TRBV28 and TRBJ2-7, with D perhaps matching TRBD2 (6 bases). Between the trimmed V and J ends, which lost 6 bases and 0 bases, there was a span of 12 bases. The CDR3 totals 14 residues. In germline, CDR1 is MDHEN, CDR2 SYDVKM. The full variable domain, its missing parts supplied by reference TRBV28 and TRBJ2-7, is DVKVTQSSRYLVKRTGEKVFLECVQDMDHENMFWYRQDPGLGLRLIYFSYDVKMKEKGDIPEGYSVSREKKERFSLILESASTNQTSMYLCASRSGLSSYEQYFGPGTRLTVT.

V and J are TRBV5-4 and TRBJ2-7, with 10 nucleotides matching TRBD2. J gave up 3 bases and V 6 bases, and 3 bases lay outside the gene matches. The CDR3 runs to 13 residues. Looked up from germline, CDR1 is SGHNT and CDR2 is YYREEE (reference sequence). In DNA form, the CDR3 reads TGTGCCAGCACCGTAGCGGGAGGCTACGAGCAGTACTTC. Protein sequence: CASTVAGGYEQYF.

This clone showed up just a few times. The V and J genes are TRBV28 and TRBJ2-7; 9 bases line up with TRBD2. Looked up from germline, CDR1 is MDHEN and CDR2 is SYDVKM. V gave up 6 bases and J gave up 7 bases; unmatched junction bases: 10. The CDR3 totals 14 residues. The CDR3 protein is CASRSIAGEGEQYF. CDR3 DNA: TGTGCCAGCAGGTCTATAGCGGGAGAAGGGGAGCAGTACTTC.

The V call is TRBV11-2, the J call TRBJ1-4; 10 bases align to TRBD1. Per germline, CDR1 SGHAT and CDR2 FQNNGV. The CDR3 is 16 residues long. With V trimmed by 4 bases and J by 7 bases, 9 bases remained unmatched. The DNA for the CDR3 is TGTGCCAGCAGCTACCGACAGGGGGCGCGAGGTGAAAAACTGTTTTTT. Translating it yields CASSYRQGARGEKLFF. Combining the CDR3 with reference TRBV11-2 and TRBJ1-4 gives the whole variable domain EAGVAQSPRYKIIEKRQSVAFWCNPISGHATLYWYQQILGQGPKLLIQFQNNGVVDDSQLPKDRFSAERLKGVDSTLKIQPAKLEDSAVYLCASSYRQGARGEKLFFGSGTQLSVL.

This clone was picked up one time. The rearrangement links TRBV7-8 to TRBJ2-5, with 9 bases aligning to TRBD2. After removal of 1 base from V and 2 bases from J, the junction contained 11 bases not matched to a gene. Germline V gene sequence: CDR1 SGHVS, CDR2 FQNEAQ. This CDR3 is built from 18 residues. CDR3 DNA sequence: TGTGCCAGCAGCTTAGAAGGGGGGGGTCTAGCGGGACAAGAGACCCAGTACTTC. This translates into CASSLEGGGLAGQETQYF.